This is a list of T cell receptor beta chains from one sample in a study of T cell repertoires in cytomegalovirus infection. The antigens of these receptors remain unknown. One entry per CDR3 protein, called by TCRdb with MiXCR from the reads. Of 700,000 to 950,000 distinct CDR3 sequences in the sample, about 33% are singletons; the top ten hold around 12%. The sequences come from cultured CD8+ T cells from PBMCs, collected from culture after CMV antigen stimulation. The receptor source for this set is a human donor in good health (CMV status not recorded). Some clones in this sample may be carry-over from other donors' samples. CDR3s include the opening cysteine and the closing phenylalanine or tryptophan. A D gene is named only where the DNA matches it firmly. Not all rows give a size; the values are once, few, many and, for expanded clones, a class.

TGTGCCAGCAGTTTAGCGCCGGAAGGCTGGGCTGAAGCTTTCTTT	CASSLAPEGWAEAFF	NA	TRBJ1-1	TRBV12-3/TRBV12-4	NA
TGTGCCACCAGCAGAGGCGAGCAGCGGATATTCTACAATGAGCAGTTCTTC	CATSRGEQRIFYNEQFF	NA	TRBJ2-1	TRBV15	NA
TGTGCCAGCAGTCCAATTATACAGGGGGATAGCAATCAGCCCCAGCATTTT	CASSPIIQGDSNQPQHF	NA	TRBJ1-5	TRBV27	TRBD1
TGTGCCAGCAGTTTGGGACAGCCCACTGAAGCTTTCTTT	CASSLGQPTEAFF	NA	TRBJ1-1	TRBV27	TRBD1
TGTGCCAGCAGCCAAGATATTATGCTAGACCTCTACGAGCAGTACTTC	CASSQDIMLDLYEQYF	NA	TRBJ2-7	TRBV3-1	NA
TGCAGTGCTAGGAGCTGGGGTAGCACAGATACGCAGTATTTT	CSARSWGSTDTQYF	NA	TRBJ2-3	TRBV20-1	NA
TGTGCCAGCAGATCTGGAGCGGGGGTCTACAATGAGCAGTTCTTC	CASRSGAGVYNEQFF	NA	TRBJ2-1	TRBV6-2/TRBV6-3	TRBD2
TGTGCCAGCAGCTTACTGGTACAAGACGATTTTGTGTACGAGCAGTACTTC	CASSLLVQDDFVYEQYF	NA	TRBJ2-7	TRBV7-9	NA
TGTGCCAGCAGCCAAGGGCGGAGATCTAGCACAGATACGCAGTATTTT	CASSQGRRSSTDTQYF	few	TRBJ2-3	TRBV7-2	NA
TGTGCCAGCAGCTTGGGCGTGGGTTGGAAGCCCCAGCATTTT	CASSLGVGWKPQHF	NA	TRBJ1-5	TRBV5-6	NA
TGTGCCAGCTCACCACCTCTTATGGGACAGTCGAACACTGAAGCTTTCTTT	CASSPPLMGQSNTEAFF	NA	TRBJ1-1	TRBV18	TRBD1
TGCGCCAGCAGCCAAGGGACAGGGGAGACCCAGTACTTC	CASSQGTGETQYF	few	TRBJ2-5	TRBV4-1	TRBD1
TGTGCCAGCAGTTCGAACGCCAGGCTTCGGAACACCGGGGAGCTGTTTTTT	CASSSNARLRNTGELFF	NA	TRBJ2-2	TRBV12-3/TRBV12-4	NA
TGTGCCAGCGAAATGAGGAATGAGCAGTTCTTC	CASEMRNEQFF	NA	TRBJ2-1	TRBV27	NA
TGTGCCAGCAGCGTATCTAAGGGGGGACCGACCTTGGAGCAGTTCTTC	CASSVSKGGPTLEQFF	many	TRBJ2-1	TRBV9	NA
TGTGCCAGCAGTTACTCGGGGGGGACAGCGCGGGATACTGAAGCTTTCTTT	CASSYSGGTARDTEAFF	few	TRBJ1-1	TRBV6-5	TRBD1
TGTGCCACCCCACCCGGGACAGGGTCTAACGAGCAGTACTTC	CATPPGTGSNEQYF	NA	TRBJ2-7	TRBV2	TRBD1
TGTGCCAGCAGGACCCGGGACAGAAACACCGGGGAGCTGTTTTTT	CASRTRDRNTGELFF	NA	TRBJ2-2	TRBV6-1	TRBD1
TGTGCCAGCAGACCGGGGGGGGAGGCAGATACGCAGTATTTT	CASRPGGEADTQYF	NA	TRBJ2-3	TRBV7-6	TRBD2
TGTGCCAGCTGGGCCGGGGAGCTGTTTTTT	CASWAGELFF	many	TRBJ2-2	TRBV25-1	NA
TGTGCCAGCACGGGCAGCCCACTGAACACTGAAGCTTTCTTT	CASTGSPLNTEAFF	NA	TRBJ1-1	TRBV27	NA
TGTGCCAGTAGTATAGACGACAGGTGGAATGAGCAGTTCTTC	CASSIDDRWNEQFF	few	TRBJ2-1	TRBV19	NA
TGTGCCAGCAGGAGCAGGGGGCTAGAGACCCAGTACTTC	CASRSRGLETQYF	few	TRBJ2-5	TRBV6-2/TRBV6-3	TRBD1
TGTGCCATCAGTGTCTTAGAGAGGAGCGGACAGGCCGGGCCCCTTGGCGAGCAGTACTTC	CAISVLERSGQAGPLGEQYF	NA	TRBJ2-7	TRBV10-3	TRBD1
TGCGCCAGCAGCCTAACCCAAGCCAACCCCTACGAGCAGTACTTC	CASSLTQANPYEQYF	NA	TRBJ2-7	TRBV4-1	NA
TGTGCCAGCAGCTCATTGGAACCCGGGACTAGCGGGGGGGCCGGATCCGGGAATGAGCAGTTCTTC	CASSSLEPGTSGGAGSGNEQFF	few	TRBJ2-1	TRBV7-9	TRBD2
TGTGCCAGCAGCTTCTCCGGGACTAGCGGGGGGGTCTACGAGCAGTACTTC	CASSFSGTSGGVYEQYF	NA	TRBJ2-7	TRBV7-8	TRBD2
TGTGCCAGCAGTGAGGGGGCGGGTCAGCCCCAGCATTTT	CASSEGAGQPQHF	many	TRBJ1-5	TRBV6-1	NA